This T cell receptor (beta chain) was identified during a study of T cells in tumors after PD-1 blockade (dated by TCRdb to between 2019 and 2020). Some background on the complete study: Exclusion criteria were prior checkpoint blockade, use of systemic immunosuppressants, or recent radiotherapy or other anti-cancer therapy within 4 weeks. Patients were treated with either pembrolizumab 200 mg every 3 weeks or cemiplimab 350 mg every 2 weeks. Some patients also continued taking vismodegib 150 mg daily during anti-PD-1 treatment. On average, peripheral blood samples had 113,528 TCR templates (range roughly 24,679-290,000) and some 35,000 unique clonotypes. Using site-matched tumors from BCC or SCC patients sampled before and after anti-PD-1 therapy, the study carried out paired single-cell RNA and TCR sequencing. To compare blood and tumor clonotypes, bulk TCR sequencing was performed on nine to ten peripheral blood samples from four to six patients. RECIST version 1.1 was used to evaluate clinical response.

The paper's findings and limits, for the study overall: About 38% of TCR clonotypes from the tumor were detected in blood, and certain novel exhausted tumor clones were present in blood collected before treatment, which suggests recruitment from the periphery. Where the novel T cell clones came from was not identified, and possible sources could include lymphoid organs or rare unexpanded clones inside the tumor or in the tumor periphery.

The immunoSEQ platform was used to carry out deep TCRbeta sequencing. Per the authors' processing: Only productive rearrangements were exported from the immunoSEQ Analyzer for further analysis. Bulk TCRbeta clonotypes were assigned T cell phenotypes by matching to single-cell RNA+TCR-seq clones sharing the same TCRbeta sequence. Clone enrichment in tumor was calculated as tumor frequency divided by PBMC frequency from bulk TCR sequencing. TCRs were sorted with GLIPH into specificity groups, meaning clusters of distinct TCRs that share CDR3 motifs and likely recognize common antigens. This is the immuneACCESS table as TCRdb keeps it, with only in-frame sequences that have V and J called. A part of the clones is gone; compared with another copy, unresolved V genes explain less than half, and the rest is unexplained. V and J calls and clone size are given by that table; D and trimming were obtained from the DNA. The sample data list 60,000 to 65,000 clones, and 74% of these were observed just once. Of the sample, about 4.4% is held by the ten largest clones.

The sample's time point, from its label and the paper: after anti-PD-1 therapy. Genomic DNA extracted from tumor biopsies or peripheral blood was used for bulk TCRbeta sequencing, with input ranging from about 616 ng to 6,500 ng. Histologically proven advanced or metastatic basal or squamous cell carcinoma was present in all patients, all of whom were poor candidates for surgical resection. The basal cell carcinoma cohort comprised 10 or so patients, of whom several had bulk tumor TCR sequencing. In the case of this clone: Its antigen target is currently unknown. No base qualities exist here, and no much larger clone lies one base off it. Other DNA sequences in the same sample also yield this CDR3.

This specimen was PBMCs, taken after anti-PD-1 treatment. The origin of this receptor is a human donor with basal cell carcinoma.

The nucleotides are TGTGCCAGCAGCCCCACAGGGGTTGATGGCTACACCTTC. This gives the protein CASSPTGVDGYTF. The chain couples TRBV5-6 to TRBJ1-2; 7 central nucleotides agree with TRBD1. CDR1 and CDR2, looked up from the germline V gene, are SGHDT and YYEEEE. Clipping removes 4 bases from V and 6 bases from J, with 6 as the unmatched junction base count. The CDR3, cysteine through phenylalanine, is 13 amino acids long. This entry keeps only the CDR3 DNA: 39 bases, framed from base 1. Full variable domain (CDR3 extended with the reference TRBV5-6 and TRBJ1-2 proteins): DAGVTQSPTHLIKTRGQQVTLRCSPKSGHDTVSWYQQALGQGPQFIFQYYEEEERQRGNFPDRFSGHQFPNYSSELNVNALLLGDSALYLCASSPTGVDGYTFGSGTRLTVV.